The present T cell receptor beta chain was sequenced within a study of T cell responses to AZD1222 COVID-19 vaccine. CDR1 MNHEY and CDR2 SVGAGI come from the germline V gene. J gave up 4 bases and V 7 bases, and 5 bases lay outside the gene matches. The CDR3 length is 13 residues. Profiling relied on immunoSEQ multiplex PCR, and the TCRdb table lists in-frame clones only, not all of them. The profile covers 95,000 to 150,000 clones, with 90% appearing a single time and about 4.2% taken by the ten largest. The sequence was collected from an adult in good health. The chain has TRBV6-5 and TRBJ2-7; TRBD2 matches 9 bases. The input for sequencing was peripheral blood, taken on day 0 of MenACWY control vaccination. This chain's CDR3 is CASKTSGRYEQYF. DNA of the CDR3: TGTGCCAGCAAAACTAGCGGGCGTTACGAGCAGTACTTC.